This passage covers 12 T cell receptor beta chains from one sample sequenced in a study of T cells in Graves' hyperthyroidism and ophthalmopathy. RNA transcripts yielded amplified TCR beta CDR3 regions. Initially, a first-round RT-PCR of the TCR CDR3 employed the HTBI primer set. TCRdb fed the multiplex PCR reads into MiXCR, producing one record per CDR3 protein. The data show about 400,000 distinct CDR3 sequences, about 14% seen once. The sequenced sample consisted of blood. The source of these receptors is a woman younger than 45 with Graves' ophthalmopathy.

Notes on this clonotype: A much larger clone lies a single base off, so this may be a read error. This likely comes from a read error, as the CDR3 has no conserved phenylalanine or tryptophan at its end. The CDR3 DNA reads TGTGCCAGCAGCAGGGAGGGCAGTGGAGATACGCAGTATTCT. This codes for CASSREGSGDTQYS. V gene TRBV11-2 combines with J gene TRBJ2-3, with 7 bases fitting TRBD2. Trimming at V came to 5 bases and at J to 5 bases, leaving 7 bases not matched to a gene. This CDR3 comprises 14 residues. Looked up from germline, CDR1 is SGHAT and CDR2 is FQNNGV.

This clonotype was observed many times. The chain carries TRBV28 and TRBJ1-4; unclear D gene. CDR3 length: 13 residues. From germline, CDR1 is MDHEN and CDR2 SYDVKM. The ends were cut back, 6 bases at V and 8 bases at J, with 13 bases in the middle. DNA for the CDR3: TGTGCCAGCAGACCGAGCCCTGGCGAAAAACTGTTTTTT. This encodes CASRPSPGEKLFF.

This clonotype has a count of ten or more. The V call is TRBV28, the J call TRBJ2-7; 7 bases align to TRBD2. Germline V gene lookup returns CDR1 MDHEN and CDR2 SYDVKM. After removal of 7 bases from V and 5 bases from J, the junction contained 11 bases not matched to a gene. The length of the CDR3 is 14 residues. The CDR3 region is CASKERGHLDEQYF. The CDR3 DNA follows: TGTGCCAGCAAGGAGCGGGGCCACCTGGACGAGCAGTACTTC.

This clonotype was observed many times. The chain uses TRBV2 and TRBJ2-5; TRBD1 aligns across 11 bases. Germline trimming cut 3 bases from V and 6 bases from J; bases unmatched to any gene: 6. Germline lookup yields CDR1 SNHLY and CDR2 FYNNEI. There are 15 residues in the CDR3. Written as DNA, the CDR3 is TGTGCCAGCAGTGAGCGGACAGGGGGCGCACAGACCCAGTACTTC. This codes for CASSERTGGAQTQYF.

In its sample, this clonotype was seen many times. The gene calls are TRBV27 and TRBJ1-3, with D uncertain. Germline V gene lookup returns CDR1 MNHEY and CDR2 SMNVEV (reference sequence). CDR3 length: 14 residues. The V end was cut by 6 bases, the J end by 4 bases, with 13 bases between. This CDR3 is CASSHSRAGNTIYF. The DNA of the CDR3 is TGTGCCAGCAGCCACTCGCGTGCCGGAAACACCATATATTTT.

The table lists this clonotype with many counts. The chain links TRBV12-3 or TRBV12-4 to TRBJ1-2; TRBD1 matches at 7 bases. V trimming: 8 bases; J trimming: 2 bases; junction bases outside the gene matches: 2. CDR3 length: 12 amino acids. The DNA for the CDR3 is TGTGCCAGCGGGGACAGCAACTATGGCTACACCTTC. Protein product: CASGDSNYGYTF.

This clonotype has ten or more counts. This chain uses TRBV5-1 with TRBJ2-1, with 10 bases aligning to TRBD2. CDR1 SGHRS and CDR2 YFSETQ come from the germline V gene. V lost 4 bases, J lost 5 bases, and 6 bases stayed unmatched. The CDR3 has 15 residues. The DNA of the CDR3 is TGCGCCAGCAGCAAAAGCGGGGGGGGAGACAATGAGCAGTTCTTC. Amino acids: CASSKSGGGDNEQFF.

This clonotype occurred many times. The chain recombines TRBV11-2 with TRBJ1-1; D gene ambiguous. The CDR3 covers 15 residues. V lost 1 base to trimming and J lost 5 bases, with 14 bases between them. Germline V gene sequence: CDR1 SGHAT, CDR2 FQNNGV. This chain's CDR3 is CASSLGPGFRTEAFF. CDR3 DNA: TGTGCCAGCAGCTTAGGTCCCGGGTTTAGGACTGAAGCTTTCTTT.

On this clonotype itself: Given a much more abundant clone one base away, this may be a read error. The chain combines TRBV5-1 with TRBJ2-5; TRBD1 agrees at 9 bases. This CDR3 is 18 amino acids long. Germline-derived CDR1 and CDR2 are SGHRS and YFSETQ. CDR3 bases: TGCGCCGGCAGATTTACGACCACAGGGGGCTTTTCAGGAGAGACCCAGTACTTC. Translated, it gives CAGRFTTTGGFSGETQYF.

This clonotype was seen many times. The chain joins TRBV11-2 to TRBJ1-2; 7 nucleotides line up with TRBD1. The CDR3 loop spans 15 amino acids. Germline trimming cut 4 bases from V and 2 bases from J; bases unmatched to any gene: 7. Germline V lookup: CDR1 SGHAT, CDR2 FQNNGV. The CDR3 sequence: CASSSPGQRNYGYTF. DNA for the CDR3: TGTGCCAGCAGCTCACCGGGACAGAGGAACTATGGCTACACCTTC.

At least ten counts were recorded for this clonotype. The chain has TRBV7-9 and TRBJ2-5; no reliable D call. Between the trimmed V and J ends, which lost 7 bases and 5 bases, there was a span of 17 bases. The germline V gene encodes CDR1 SEHNR and CDR2 FQNEAQ (reference sequence). The CDR3 loop spans 14 amino acids. CDR3 in amino acids: CASTSTGSLETQYF. CDR3 nucleotides: TGTGCCAGCACCTCCACCGGCAGTCTTGAGACCCAGTACTTC.

This clonotype was picked up many times. The CDR3 DNA reads as TGTGCCAGCAGCCGACAGGGTGGGGAAAAACTGTTTTTT. It yields the protein CASSRQGGEKLFF. The chain links TRBV12-3 or TRBV12-4 to TRBJ1-4; 7 nucleotides align to TRBD1. The J segment lost 8 bases and the V segment lost 6 bases, leaving 6 bases of the junction unmatched. The CDR3 runs 13 residues.